This T cell receptor (beta chain) stems from a study of cytomegalovirus exposure and HLA in healthy donors. V lost 0 bases to trimming and J lost 9 bases, with 15 bases between them. This CDR3 has 14 amino acids. Germline V gene sequence: CDR1 SGDLS, CDR2 YYNGEE. This clone showed up just a few times. The target antigen is unknown. Whole-study results and caveats: DRB1 showed the most TCR associations and HLA-C the fewest in a later analysis, as rates varied by HLA locus.

The study ran its PCR with 60 Vbeta and 13 Jbeta primers. Sequenced by immunoSEQ multiplex PCR; TCRdb stores in-frame clones only, minus some. The sample consists of some 170,000 clones, about 9% of them appearing once. Material: PBMCs. The V call is TRBV9, the J call TRBJ1-1; D gene ambiguous. This receptor was taken from a woman aged 25 to 45 in good health and CMV-seropositive. CDR3 sequence reads: CASSVAPGVQQAFF. CDR3 DNA sequence: TGTGCCAGCAGCGTAGCCCCGGGTGTGCAGCAAGCTTTCTTT. Combining the CDR3 with reference TRBV9 and TRBJ1-1 gives the whole variable domain DSGVTQTPKHLITATGQRVTLRCSPRSGDLSVYWYQQSLDQGLQFLIQYYNGEERAKGNILERFSAQQFPDLHSELNLSSLELGDSALYFCASSVAPGVQQAFFGQGTRLTVV.